This record covers a single T cell receptor (beta chain). Its antigen is undetermined. This CDR3 is 19 amino acids long. V was pared by 3 bases and J by 5 bases, with 15 bases of the junction left unmatched. Germline values: CDR1 KGHDR, CDR2 SFDVKD. These data are taken from a study of CD8+CD57+ T cells in acquired aplastic anemia. Study-level findings and limits: Patients and controls turned out to have approximately 29 CD8+ CDR3 sequences in common.

Selection for sequencing was limited to patients who had shown CD8+CD57+ cell expansion by flow cytometry. There were no patients without severe acquired aplastic anemia. For CDR3 and TCR beta VDJ profiling, genomic DNA was the template used. TCRdb fed the reads into MiXCR, producing one record per CDR3 protein. The table has roughly 180,000 distinct CDR3 sequences, about three fifths seen once; the top ten hold roughly 46%. Input material: sorted CD4+, CD8+, or CD8+CD57+ T cells (not recorded which) from PBMCs. The chain couples TRBV24-1 to TRBJ2-7, with 13 bases that match TRBD2. The clonotype was recovered from a human donor with aplastic anemia. CDR3 sequence (DNA): TGTGCCACCAGTGATCCCGGGACTAGCGGGGTCCTTGGGTTCGACGAGCAGTACTTC. It specifies CATSDPGTSGVLGFDEQYF.